This T cell receptor beta chain was captured by sequencing in a study of blood T cell repertoires in COVID-19. Overall study: Acute and convalescent COVID-19 samples came from the United States, Italy and Spain. T cells, B-cell-depleted T cells, or PBMCs provided the cDNA or gDNA that served as material.

In the original workflow: It was from reference gene primer amplification that nucleated cell counts were estimated. Data came from immunoSEQ multiplex PCR; TCRdb stores just in-frame clones and leaves some out. D and trimming were read from the DNA, whereas the V and J calls and clone size are those reported in that table. The data contain tens of thousands of clones, under 90% of them singletons. V lost 4 bases, J lost 4 bases, and 7 bases stayed unmatched. The germline gives CDR1 SGDLS, CDR2 YYNGEE. The CDR3 has 15 residues. This clone was detected only once. This TCR was sampled from a man in his 70s with acute or convalescent COVID-19. This rearrangement joins TRBV9 to TRBJ1-1; 10 nucleotides match TRBD1. The sample comprised peripheral blood. The CDR3 nucleotides are TGTGCCAGCAGCACCCAGACAGGGGGCCGCACTGAAGCTTTCTTT. This translates into CASSTQTGGRTEAFF.